Listed here are 26 T cell receptor beta chains from one sample, sequenced in a study of blood T cell repertoires in COVID-19. The table came from immunoSEQ multiplex PCR; TCRdb's copy has only in-frame clones and leaves some out. In the table there are 200,000 to 250,000 clones, around 84% of which are singletons. The specimen sequenced was peripheral blood. The receptor source for this set is a man in his forties or fifties with acute or convalescent COVID-19.

The chain employs TRBV5-6 and TRBJ1-1, with D perhaps matching TRBD1 (5 bases). The V end lost 1 base, the J end lost 6 bases, and 7 bases lay between the germline ends. The CDR3 extends over 12 amino acids. Germline V gene lookup returns CDR1 SGHDT and CDR2 YYEEEE. The CDR3 coding sequence is TGTGCCAGCAGCTTGCGGGGGGCTGAAGCTTTCTTT. This sequence encodes CASSLRGAEAFF. Full variable domain (remainder filled in from reference TRBV5-6 and TRBJ1-1): DAGVTQSPTHLIKTRGQQVTLRCSPKSGHDTVSWYQQALGQGPQFIFQYYEEEERQRGNFPDRFSGHQFPNYSSELNVNALLLGDSALYLCASSLRGAEAFFGQGTRLTVV.

The genes are TRBV5-1 and TRBJ2-1; TRBD2 aligns across 7 bases. The J segment lost 0 bases and the V segment lost 2 bases, leaving 5 bases of the junction unmatched. The CDR3 has 16 amino acids. Germline V lookup: CDR1 SGHRS, CDR2 YFSETQ. CDR3 in DNA: TGCGCCAGCAGCTTTAACGGGGGGAGCTCCTACAATGAGCAGTTCTTC. It codes for CASSFNGGSSYNEQFF.

The chain couples TRBV6-2 or TRBV6-3 to TRBJ1-2; TRBD1 aligns across 7 bases. The CDR3 extends over 16 amino acids. V gave up 0 bases and J gave up 8 bases; unmatched junction bases: 12. Germline assignment: CDR1 MNHEY and CDR2 SVGEGT. The CDR3 coding sequence is TGTGCCAGCAGTTACTCGATTTACAGGGGATTAAGAGGCTACACCTTC. Translation: CASSYSIYRGLRGYTF.

The chain has TRBV19 and TRBJ1-1; no reliable D call. V lost 3 bases to trimming and J lost 3 bases, with 11 bases between them. Germline V gene sequence: CDR1 LNHDA, CDR2 SQIVND (reference sequence). The CDR3 is made up of 14 amino acids. The CDR3 DNA is TGTGCCAGTAGTATTCCTCTTGGAGACACTGAAGCTTTCTTT. Protein product: CASSIPLGDTEAFF.

The V call is TRBV9, the J call TRBJ2-1; 7 bases map to TRBD2. Germline CDR1 is SGDLS and CDR2 is YYNGEE. V trimming: 5 bases; J trimming: 6 bases; junction bases outside the gene matches: 11. The CDR3 runs 15 residues. CDR3 sequence: CASSERLALLNEQFF. CDR3 bases: TGTGCCAGCAGTGAGAGACTAGCCCTTCTCAATGAGCAGTTCTTC. Based on the CDR3 plus reference TRBV9 and TRBJ2-1, the full variable domain is DSGVTQTPKHLITATGQRVTLRCSPRSGDLSVYWYQQSLDQGLQFLIQYYNGEERAKGNILERFSAQQFPDLHSELNLSSLELGDSALYFCASSERLALLNEQFFGPGTRLTVL.

This chain connects TRBV6-2 or TRBV6-3 to TRBJ1-1; D is unclear. Per germline, CDR1 MNHEY and CDR2 SVGEGT. The CDR3 extends over 18 amino acids. The germline V and J ends were trimmed by 0 bases and 0 bases, with 17 bases remaining between them. In DNA form, the CDR3 reads TGTGCCAGCAGTTACTCGATTATGGCGGATCGGGTGAACACTGAAGCTTTCTTT. This codes for CASSYSIMADRVNTEAFF.

J is TRBJ2-1 and V is TRBV5-6; D perhaps matches TRBD2 (5 bases). Trimming stripped 6 bases from V and 0 bases from J, with 13 bases between. The germline CDR1 and CDR2 sequences are SGHDT and YYEEEE. This CDR3 contains 15 residues. The CDR3 DNA reads TGTGCCAGCAAGGACTGGGGTACCTCCTACAATGAGCAGTTCTTC. Translated, it gives CASKDWGTSYNEQFF.

Here the CDR3 reads CASSPPSGEQYF. The CDR3 region has the DNA TGTGCCAGCAGCCCACCCTCCGGGGAGCAGTACTTC. J is TRBJ2-7 and V is TRBV13; D is undetermined. V was pared by 5 bases and J by 7 bases, with 12 bases between. The CDR3 consists of 12 residues. Per germline, CDR1 PRHDT and CDR2 FYEKMQ (reference sequence).

The CDR3 loop reads CASSRGTGRRDTIYF. The CDR3 region has the DNA TGTGCCAGCAGCCGAGGGACAGGGAGAAGGGACACCATATATTTT. V usage is TRBV5-6 and J usage is TRBJ1-3, with 9 bases matching TRBD1. CDR3 size: 15 residues. The germline CDR1 and CDR2 sequences are SGHDT and YYEEEE. V trimming: 4 bases; J trimming: 8 bases; junction bases outside the gene matches: 10.

V and J are TRBV2 and TRBJ1-5; TRBD1 matches 8 bases. The junction had 6 bases not matched to a gene; V was cut back by 4 bases and J by 4 bases. Per the germline V gene, CDR1 is SNHLY and CDR2 is FYNNEI. The CDR3 totals 15 residues. CDR3 sequence (DNA): TGTGCCAGCAGTGGTAATACAGGGGGAAATCAGCCCCAGCATTTT. Its translation is CASSGNTGGNQPQHF.

About this clone: Sequence at one end of the junction differs from germline and may be a read error. This rearrangement joins TRBV14 to TRBJ2-2; TRBD2 aligns across 9 bases. This CDR3 contains 15 residues. The V gene's germline CDR1 is SGHDN and CDR2 FVKESK. CDR3 amino acids: CARSQGGGGSGELFF. For the CDR3, the DNA is TGTGCCCGCAGCCAAGGCGGGGGGGGCTCCGGGGAGCTGTTTTTT.

The rearrangement joins TRBV5-1 to TRBJ2-5; 10 bases agree with TRBD2. J lost 8 bases, V lost 0 bases, and 10 bases had no gene match. The germline gives CDR1 SGHRS, CDR2 YFSETQ. The CDR3 totals 16 residues. The CDR3: CASSLGLAGDKSTQYF. In DNA form, the CDR3 reads TGCGCCAGCAGCTTGGGGCTAGCGGGGGATAAGAGTACCCAGTACTTC. The full variable domain, in which reference TRBV5-1 and TRBJ2-5 provide the parts outside the CDR3, is KAGVTQTPRYLIKTRGQQVTLSCSPISGHRSVSWYQQTPGQGLQFLFEYFSETQRNKGNFPGRFSGRQFSNSRSEMNVSTLELGDSALYLCASSLGLAGDKSTQYFGPGTRLLVL.

This rearrangement joins TRBV19 to TRBJ2-7; 7 bases are shared with TRBD1. CDR1 is LNHDA, CDR2 SQIVND, per germline (reference sequence). V gave up 4 bases and J gave up 12 bases; unmatched junction bases: 9. This CDR3 has 12 amino acids. CDR3 sequence: CASSTAQGVRYF. The DNA for the CDR3 is TGTGCCAGTAGTACGGCCCAGGGGGTCCGGTACTTC.

The genes are TRBV7-2 and TRBJ2-7; TRBD1 matches at 7 bases. CDR3 length: 14 amino acids. The trim removed 3 bases at V and 3 bases at J, leaving 5 bases unmatched. The germline V gene has CDR1 SGHTA and CDR2 FQGNSA. CDR3 sequence (DNA): TGTGCCAGCAGCTTCCGACAGGGTGGCTACGAGCAGTACTTC. Translation: CASSFRQGGYEQYF.

This chain uses TRBV7-9 with TRBJ1-2; 7 nucleotides agree with TRBD1. V lost 5 bases and J lost 4; bases outside the gene matches: 10. The CDR3 contains 15 residues. The germline V gene encodes CDR1 SEHNR and CDR2 FQNEAQ (reference sequence). The CDR3: CASSPSGGGVYGYTF. The CDR3 DNA follows: TGTGCCAGCAGCCCGTCGGGAGGGGGCGTCTATGGCTACACCTTC.

The chain is built from TRBV23-1 and TRBJ1-5; 9 bases line up with TRBD1. TRBV23-1 is an ORF, and what it does is uncertain. With 3 bases clipped from V and 0 bases from J, the junction kept 9 bases outside the gene matches. The CDR3 totals 18 residues. The CDR3 bases are TGCGCCAGCAGTCACTCCCCTCGGACAGGGGCTAGCAATCAGCCCCAGCATTTT. This encodes CASSHSPRTGASNQPQHF.

The chain recombines TRBV4-2 with TRBJ2-3; 8 bases are shared with TRBD1. After removal of 1 base from V and 7 bases from J, the junction contained 7 bases not matched to a gene. CDR3 length: 15 amino acids. The V gene's germline CDR1 is LGHNA and CDR2 YNFKEQ. The CDR3 sequence is CASSQVGQGKHTQYF. The CDR3 DNA reads as TGTGCCAGCAGCCAAGTAGGACAGGGCAAGCATACGCAGTATTTT.

This clone was observed a single time. V is TRBV5-6 and J is TRBJ2-1; possibly TRBD1 for D (6 bases). This CDR3 has 18 residues. Trimming took off 4 bases at V and 8 bases at J, with 28 bases between the two ends. CDR1 is SGHDT and CDR2 is YYEEEE in the germline V gene. The CDR3 nucleotides are TGTGCCAGCAGCCCTATTATTTGCGACAGATCGGGACAATATGAGCAGTTCTTC. The encoded protein is CASSPIICDRSGQYEQFF.

The V gene is TRBV25-1, the J gene TRBJ1-1; 11 bases fit TRBD1. The CDR3 has 17 residues. The germline V gene encodes CDR1 MGHDK and CDR2 SYGVNS. The V segment lost 3 bases and the J segment 4 bases; nucleotides outside the gene matches: 10. CDR3 region: CASSDYVGTGGSTEAFF. For the CDR3, the DNA is TGTGCCAGCAGTGATTATGTCGGGACAGGGGGATCCACTGAAGCTTTCTTT.

The V call is TRBV9, the J call TRBJ2-3; 7 bases are shared with TRBD2. Germline CDR1 is SGDLS and CDR2 is YYNGEE. The CDR3 is 15 residues long. J lost 3 bases, V lost 0 bases, and 4 bases had no gene match. CDR3 region: CASSVGAAGTDTQYF. CDR3 DNA sequence: TGTGCCAGCAGCGTAGGTGCAGCGGGAACAGATACGCAGTATTTT.

The chain uses TRBV29-1 and TRBJ1-2; TRBD1 matches at 8 bases. CDR1 SQVTM and CDR2 ANQGSEA come from the germline V gene. Trimming took 2 bases from V and 4 from J; bases not matched to a gene: 6. The CDR3 covers 14 residues. CDR3 protein: CSVERQTGGYGYTF. CDR3 DNA: TGCAGCGTTGAAAGGCAAACAGGGGGCTATGGCTACACCTTC.

The chain links TRBV7-2 to TRBJ1-5, with a weak D call TRBD1 (5 bases). The CDR3 runs 16 residues. V gave up 2 bases and J gave up 4 bases, with 15 bases separating them. Germline CDR1 is SGHTA and CDR2 is FQGNSA. In DNA, the CDR3 is TGTGCCAGCAGCTTATATTGGGCGGGGACTAATCAGCCCCAGCATTTT. Amino acids: CASSLYWAGTNQPQHF.

The chain has TRBV9 and TRBJ2-2; 8 bases line up with TRBD2. Germline V gives CDR1 SGDLS, CDR2 YYNGEE. The CDR3 covers 16 residues. J lost 1 base, V lost 0 bases, and 2 bases had no gene match. The CDR3 DNA reads as TGTGCCAGCAGCGTAGGCGGGGGGATGAACACCGGGGAGCTGTTTTTT. Translating gives CASSVGGGMNTGELFF.

The chain links TRBV2 to TRBJ2-2, with 9 bases identical to TRBD2. Trimming took 6 bases from V and 7 from J; bases not matched to a gene: 9. This CDR3 has 15 amino acids. CDR1 is SNHLY, CDR2 FYNNEI, per germline. The CDR3 nucleotides read TGTGCCAGCAGGATACTAGCGGGTGGGGACGGGGAGCTGTTTTTT. Translation: CASRILAGGDGELFF. The entire variable domain, with the rest obtained from reference TRBV2 and TRBJ2-2, is as follows: EPEVTQTPSHQVTQMGQEVILRCVPISNHLYFYWYRQILGQKVEFLVSFYNNEISEKSEIFDDQFSVERPDGSNFTLKIRSTKLEDSAMYFCASRILAGGDGELFFGEGSRLTVL.

The J gene is TRBJ2-1, the V gene TRBV3-1 (or the pseudogene TRBV3-2); D unclear. The CDR3 covers 14 residues. Trimming removed 6 bases at V and 10 bases at J, with 19 bases between. Germline V CDR1 and CDR2: LGHDT, YNNKEL (reference sequence). The CDR3 spells CASSIRGSDGEQFF. CDR3 in DNA: TGTGCCAGCAGTATCCGCGGCTCGGATGGGGAGCAGTTCTTC.

V usage is TRBV7-2 and J usage is TRBJ2-2, with TRBD1 matching over 7 bases. Germline CDR1 and CDR2: SGHTA and FQGNSA. CDR3 size: 15 residues. V lost 0 bases and J lost 4; bases outside the gene matches: 2. CDR3 nucleotide sequence: TGTGCCAGCAGCTTAGCGAACAGGGGCACCGGGGAGCTGTTTTTT. It is translated as CASSLANRGTGELFF.